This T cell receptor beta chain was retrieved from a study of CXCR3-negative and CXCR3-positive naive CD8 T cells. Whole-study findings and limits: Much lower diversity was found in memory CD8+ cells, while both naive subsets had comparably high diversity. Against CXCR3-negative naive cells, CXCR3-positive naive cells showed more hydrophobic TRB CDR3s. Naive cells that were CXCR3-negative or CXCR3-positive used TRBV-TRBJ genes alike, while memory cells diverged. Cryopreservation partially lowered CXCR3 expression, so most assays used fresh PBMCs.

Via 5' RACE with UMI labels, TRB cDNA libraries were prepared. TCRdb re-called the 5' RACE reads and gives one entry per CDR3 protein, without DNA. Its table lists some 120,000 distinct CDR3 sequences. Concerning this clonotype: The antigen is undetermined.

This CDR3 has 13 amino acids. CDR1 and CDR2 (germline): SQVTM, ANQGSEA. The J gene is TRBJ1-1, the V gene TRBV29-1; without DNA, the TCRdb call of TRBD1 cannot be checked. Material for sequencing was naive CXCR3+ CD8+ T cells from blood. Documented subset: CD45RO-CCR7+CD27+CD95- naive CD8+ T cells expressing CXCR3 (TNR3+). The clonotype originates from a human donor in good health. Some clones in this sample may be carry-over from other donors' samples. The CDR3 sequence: CSVAAGEETEAFF.